The present T cell receptor beta chain was sequenced within a study of PD-1 blockade in mismatch repair-deficient tumors. Study at large: Patients had over ten mismatch repair-deficient cancer types and were previously treated and progressing.

Repertoires were generated with immunoSEQ multiplex PCR, while TCRdb's copy carries only in-frame clones and drops some. The data contain some 22,000 clones, 80% to 90% of them singletons. With respect to this clone: Its antigen is as yet unknown.

General study points: Tumor-resident clones, often absent from pretreatment blood, expanded after pembrolizumab and then contracted.

PCR or immunohistochemistry showed mismatch repair deficiency in every enrolled patient. TCR sequencing covered a few patients who responded to pembrolizumab. V gave up 3 bases and J gave up 2 bases, with 12 bases separating them. This CDR3 is built from 15 residues. Germline assignment: CDR1 SGHTA and CDR2 FQGNSA. This receptor was obtained from an adult with mismatch repair-deficient cancer. The V gene is TRBV7-2, the J gene TRBJ2-3; maybe TRBD2 (6 bases). The sequenced sample was peripheral blood, obtained 2 weeks after starting pembrolizumab. In nucleotides, the CDR3 is TGTGCCAGCAGCTTCGGGGGTAGGCTCACAGATACGCAGTATTTT. This translates into CASSFGGRLTDTQYF.